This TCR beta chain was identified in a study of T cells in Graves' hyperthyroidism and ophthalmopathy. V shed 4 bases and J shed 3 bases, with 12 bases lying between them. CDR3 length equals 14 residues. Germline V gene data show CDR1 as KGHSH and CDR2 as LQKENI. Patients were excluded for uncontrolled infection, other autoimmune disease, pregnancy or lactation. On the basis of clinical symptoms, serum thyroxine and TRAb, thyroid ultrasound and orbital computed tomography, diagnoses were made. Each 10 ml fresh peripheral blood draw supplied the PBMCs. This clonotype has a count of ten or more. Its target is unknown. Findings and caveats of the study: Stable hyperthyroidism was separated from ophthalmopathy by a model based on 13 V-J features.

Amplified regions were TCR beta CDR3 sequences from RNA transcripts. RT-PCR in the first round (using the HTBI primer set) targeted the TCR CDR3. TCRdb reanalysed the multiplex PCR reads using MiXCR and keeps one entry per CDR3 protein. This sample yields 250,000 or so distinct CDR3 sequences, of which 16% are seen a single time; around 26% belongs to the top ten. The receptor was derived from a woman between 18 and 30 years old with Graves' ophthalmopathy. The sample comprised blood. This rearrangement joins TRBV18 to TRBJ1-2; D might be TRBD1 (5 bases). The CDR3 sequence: CASSLSGTDYGYTF. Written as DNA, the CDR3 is TGTGCCAGCTCACTTTCCGGGACGGACTATGGCTACACCTTC. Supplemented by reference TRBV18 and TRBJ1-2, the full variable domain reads NAGVMQNPRHLVRRRGQEARLRCSPMKGHSHVYWYRQLPEEGLKFMVYLQKENIIDESGMPKERFSAEFPKEGPSILRIQQVVRGDSAAYFCASSLSGTDYGYTFGSGTRLTVV.